The 26 T cell receptor beta chains presented below share a single source sample, sequenced in a study of blood T cell repertoires in COVID-19. The method was immunoSEQ multiplex PCR; TCRdb's version includes in-frame clones alone and lacks a portion of them. This sample carries about 180,000 clones, nearly 80% of them seen once, and the ten largest clones take under 15%. Specimen: PBMCs or T cells enriched from blood (not recorded which). All receptors derive from a man in his fifties or sixties who had been exposed to COVID-19.

The table lists this clone with a count of one. The gene calls are TRBV4-3 and TRBJ2-7; weak D call: TRBD2 (5 bases). CDR1 and CDR2 (germline): LGHNA, YSLEER. CDR3 length equals 13 residues. V lost 4 bases and J 1 base, leaving 8 bases between the germline ends. CDR3 residues: CASSRRGSYEQYF. CDR3 bases: TGCGCCAGCAGCCGTAGAGGGTCCTACGAGCAGTACTTC.

This clone was counted a few times. CDR3 residues: CASSHRVPGQGGELFF. The CDR3 DNA follows: TGTGCCAGCAGCCATCGGGTCCCGGGACAGGGAGGGGAGCTGTTTTTT. The chain couples TRBV3-1 (or the pseudogene TRBV3-2) to TRBJ2-2; 9 bases map to TRBD1. Trimming cost V 3 bases and J 8 bases; bases outside gene matches: 10. The germline V gene has CDR1 LGHDT and CDR2 YNNKEL (reference sequence). The CDR3 has 16 amino acids.

This clone was counted ten times or more. Mismatch with germline at one junction end may stem from a read error. The chain carries TRBV3-1 (or the pseudogene TRBV3-2) and TRBJ1-5, with TRBD1 matching 7 bases. The CDR3 is made up of 14 amino acids. Germline-derived CDR1 and CDR2 are LGHDT and YNNKEL (reference sequence). CDR3 loop: CASNQGGQNQPQHF. Here the CDR3 DNA reads TGTGCCAGCAACCAAGGGGGACAGAATCAGCCCCAGCATTTT.

V and J are TRBV5-1 and TRBJ1-2, with a tentative D call TRBD1 (6 bases). V lost 4 bases, J lost 2 bases, and 12 bases lay in between. The length of the CDR3 is 14 residues. Germline values: CDR1 SGHRS, CDR2 YFSETQ. This chain's CDR3 is CASSPDRPNYGYTF. The CDR3 DNA reads as TGCGCCAGCAGCCCAGACAGGCCCAACTATGGCTACACCTTC. The full variable domain, with the rest looked up from reference TRBV5-1 and TRBJ1-2, is KAGVTQTPRYLIKTRGQQVTLSCSPISGHRSVSWYQQTPGQGLQFLFEYFSETQRNKGNFPGRFSGRQFSNSRSEMNVSTLELGDSALYLCASSPDRPNYGYTFGSGTRLTVV.

The chain uses TRBV10-3 and TRBJ1-1; 9 bases align to TRBD1. Germline loops: CDR1 ENHRY, CDR2 SYGVKD. The CDR3 runs to 14 residues. V gave up 5 bases and J gave up 2 bases; unmatched junction bases: 3. In nucleotides, the CDR3 is TGTGCCATCAGTCCGGGACAGGGAAACACTGAAGCTTTCTTT. Translating gives CAISPGQGNTEAFF.

This clone was seen a single time. This sequence joins TRBV27 and TRBJ2-4; D is uncertain. From germline, CDR1 is MNHEY and CDR2 SMNVEV (reference sequence). This CDR3 contains 16 residues. Trimming stripped 5 bases from V and 1 base from J, with 15 bases between. In nucleotides, the CDR3 is TGTGCCAGCAGTCCGAATTGGCAGGCTGCCAAAAACATTCAGTACTTC. Translation gives CASSPNWQAAKNIQYF.

The chain joins TRBV5-1 to TRBJ2-7; TRBD2 matches at 8 bases. J gave up 3 bases and V 4 bases, and 12 bases lay outside the gene matches. The length of the CDR3 is 16 residues. The germline gives CDR1 SGHRS, CDR2 YFSETQ. CDR3 coding DNA: TGCGCCAGCAGCAACCCTATAGCGGGGTCTAACTACGAGCAGTACTTC. It codes for CASSNPIAGSNYEQYF.

As DNA, the CDR3 is TGTGCCAGCAGCTTAGATTGGGCTAGCGGGAGGGTTTCGCAGTATTTT. This translates into CASSLDWASGRVSQYF. The chain carries TRBV11-2 and TRBJ2-3, with 12 positions matching TRBD2. The germline gives CDR1 SGHAT, CDR2 FQNNGV. Trimming at V came to 0 bases and at J to 10 bases, leaving 8 bases not matched to a gene. The CDR3 extends over 16 amino acids.

The table lists this clone with a count of one. This sequence joins TRBV7-8 and TRBJ2-7; no reliable D call. CDR1 is SGHVS, CDR2 FQNEAQ, per germline. V was shortened by 5 bases and J by 3 bases, with 17 bases between the two germline ends. The CDR3 loop spans 15 amino acids. The CDR3: CASSTTAGFVYEQYF. CDR3 nucleotide sequence: TGTGCCAGCAGCACCACGGCAGGTTTCGTCTACGAGCAGTACTTC.

This chain connects TRBV29-1 to TRBJ1-1; tentatively, D is TRBD1 (5 bases). V was clipped by 3 bases and J by 5 bases, with 22 bases between them. CDR3 length: 16 amino acids. Germline V CDR1 and CDR2: SQVTM, ANQGSEA. CDR3 bases: TGCAGCGTTGATGGGGGGTCGGCGCGGGGAGGTACTGAAGCTTTCTTT. It encodes CSVDGGSARGGTEAFF. The full variable domain, in which reference TRBV29-1 and TRBJ1-1 provide the parts outside the CDR3, is SAVISQKPSRDICQRGTSLTIQCQVDSQVTMMFWYRQQPGQSLTLIATANQGSEATYESGFVIDKFPISRPNLTFSTLTVSNMSPEDSSIYLCSVDGGSARGGTEAFFGQGTRLTVV.

This chain uses TRBV5-1 with TRBJ2-2; the D gene is possibly TRBD1 (6 bases). The CDR3 is made up of 13 amino acids. V was trimmed by 0 bases and J by 6 bases, leaving 6 bases between them. CDR1 and CDR2 from the germline V gene are SGHRS and YFSETQ. CDR3 in amino acids: CASSLEGAGELFF. CDR3 nucleotide sequence: TGCGCCAGCAGCTTGGAGGGGGCCGGGGAGCTGTTTTTT.

The table lists this clone with a few counts. V usage is TRBV7-2 and J usage is TRBJ1-2; TRBD1 aligns across 7 bases. Unmatched junction bases numbered 6, after V lost 3 bases and J lost 2 bases. CDR3 length equals 15 residues. The germline gives CDR1 SGHTA, CDR2 FQGNSA. The CDR3 coding sequence is TGTGCCAGCAGCTTGCCAGGGGGAATAAACTATGGCTACACCTTC. Protein sequence: CASSLPGGINYGYTF.

The V gene is TRBV19, the J gene TRBJ2-2, with TRBD1 matching 10 bases. Germline values: CDR1 LNHDA, CDR2 SQIVND (reference sequence). The CDR3 spans 14 residues. After removal of 7 bases from V and 4 bases from J, the junction contained 3 bases not matched to a gene. CDR3 residues: CASNDRGLTGELFF. The CDR3 DNA reads TGTGCCAGTAATGACAGGGGGCTCACCGGGGAGCTGTTTTTT.

V and J are TRBV19 and TRBJ2-3, with D possibly TRBD2 on 5 matching bases. V shed 5 bases and J shed 3 bases, with 12 bases lying between them. Germline V CDR1 and CDR2: LNHDA, SQIVND (reference sequence). CDR3 length: 14 residues. The CDR3 coding sequence is TGTGCCAGTAGTTACGGGGATAGGACAGATACGCAGTATTTT. This encodes CASSYGDRTDTQYF.

The chain employs TRBV6-2 or TRBV6-3 and TRBJ2-7, with 7 bases lining up with TRBD1. CDR3 length equals 13 residues. Per germline, CDR1 MNHEY and CDR2 SVGEGT. V shed 8 bases, J shed 1 base, and the junction held 5 bases outside the gene matches. The CDR3 coding sequence is TGTGCCAGCGGCCGGACAGGTTCCTACGAGCAGTACTTC. Protein sequence: CASGRTGSYEQYF.

The gene calls are TRBV3-1 (or the pseudogene TRBV3-2) and TRBJ1-5; D is ambiguous. Germline V gene data show CDR1 as LGHDT and CDR2 as YNNKEL (reference sequence). V lost 0 bases, J lost 9 bases, and 9 bases lay in between. This CDR3 is built from 13 residues. The CDR3, as DNA: TGTGCCAGCAGCCAAGAGATCGACACGCCCCAGCATTTT. Its protein is CASSQEIDTPQHF.

The J gene is TRBJ1-5, the V gene TRBV27, with TRBD1 matching 9 bases. CDR1 MNHEY and CDR2 SMNVEV come from the germline V gene (reference sequence). The V segment lost 5 bases and the J segment 4 bases; nucleotides outside the gene matches: 9. The CDR3 loop spans 16 amino acids. The DNA for the CDR3 is TGTGCCAGCAGTCGGTGGGCCGGGACAGGGAATCAGCCCCAGCATTTT. Its translation is CASSRWAGTGNQPQHF.

This clone has a single count. V gene TRBV19 combines with J gene TRBJ2-5; 10 bases agree with TRBD1. The CDR3 is made up of 15 amino acids. Germline V lookup: CDR1 LNHDA, CDR2 SQIVND (reference sequence). V lost 5 bases and J lost 2; bases outside the gene matches: 5. CDR3 sequence reads: CASSSGQGGQETQYF. The CDR3 nucleotides read TGTGCCAGTAGTTCCGGACAGGGGGGACAAGAGACCCAGTACTTC.

This clone was seen a handful of times. The gene calls are TRBV2 and TRBJ2-1; 9 bases match TRBD2. The length of the CDR3 is 15 residues. J was trimmed by 6 bases and V by 2 bases; bases with no gene match: 5. Germline-derived CDR1 and CDR2 are SNHLY and FYNNEI. The CDR3 coding sequence is TGTGCCAGCAGTGAAACAATTAGCGGGGGCAATGAGCAGTTCTTC. Translated: CASSETISGGNEQFF.

The chain couples TRBV30 to TRBJ2-4; the match to TRBD1 covers 7 bases. Trimming at V came to 3 bases and at J to 4 bases, leaving 15 bases not matched to a gene. The germline V gene has CDR1 GTSNPN and CDR2 SVGIG (reference sequence). This CDR3 region has 17 residues. This CDR3 reads CAWRSSLTGLSKNIQYF. DNA for the CDR3: TGTGCCTGGAGATCTTCCCTGACAGGGTTGTCGAAAAACATTCAGTACTTC.

The chain is built from TRBV7-6 and TRBJ1-1; tentatively, D is TRBD1 (5 bases). CDR3 length: 17 amino acids. The germline V gene has CDR1 SGHVS and CDR2 FNYEAQ. Trimming removed 0 bases at V and 6 bases at J, with 20 bases between. CDR3 DNA sequence: TGTGCCAGCAGCTTAGCGTCAGGACACCGATTTTCCGCTGAAGCTTTCTTT. Translated: CASSLASGHRFSAEAFF.

The rearrangement uses TRBV5-4 and TRBJ2-7, with 10 positions matching TRBD2. V lost 0 bases to trimming and J lost 2 bases; unmatched junction nucleotides: 8. CDR1 and CDR2 (germline): SGHNT, YYREEE (reference sequence). The CDR3 is 17 residues long. In DNA, the CDR3 is TGTGCCAGCAGCTTGGATAGTAGCGGGAGGTTCGCCTACGAGCAGTACTTC. Its protein product is CASSLDSSGRFAYEQYF.

The J gene is TRBJ1-2, the V gene TRBV5-1; D remains unclear. V lost 0 bases to trimming and J lost 4 bases, with 13 bases between them. This CDR3 is 15 amino acids long. Germline CDR1 reads SGHRS; CDR2 reads YFSETQ. The DNA for the CDR3 is TGCGCCAGCAGCTTGGAGGCAGAGCGATCCTATGGCTACACCTTC. This encodes CASSLEAERSYGYTF.

This clone was observed a few times. The chain is built from TRBV6-2 or TRBV6-3 and TRBJ2-1, with 8 nucleotides matching TRBD2. The CDR3 is made up of 16 amino acids. Per germline, CDR1 MNHEY and CDR2 SVGEGT. V was pared by 5 bases and J by 8 bases, with 14 bases of the junction left unmatched. The DNA for the CDR3 is TGTGCCAGCAGTAACGTCGGGACTAGAGGCGACGATGAGCAGTTCTTC. Translation: CASSNVGTRGDDEQFF.

The rearrangement links TRBV29-1 to TRBJ1-6, with a possible D match to TRBD1 (5 bases). There are 13 residues in the CDR3. Germline CDR1 SQVTM, CDR2 ANQGSEA. Trimming removed 4 bases from V and 10 bases from J, with 14 bases in between. This CDR3 reads CSVGAGLESPLHF. The CDR3 DNA is TGCAGCGTTGGGGCAGGGCTAGAATCACCCCTCCACTTT.

The chain is built from TRBV10-1 and TRBJ1-5; D is perhaps TRBD1 (6 bases). The V and J ends lost 2 bases and 3 bases respectively, with 11 bases between them. Germline V CDR1 and CDR2: WNHNN, SYGVQD (reference sequence). The CDR3 runs to 15 residues. This CDR3 is CASSEVDRHNQPQHF. The CDR3 DNA reads as TGCGCCAGCAGTGAGGTTGACAGGCACAATCAGCCCCAGCATTTT.